Listed below are T cell receptor beta chains from one sample, sequenced in a study of blood T cell repertoires in COVID-19. Clones were read by immunoSEQ multiplex PCR, and TCRdb kept only the in-frame ones, dropping some. This table has roughly 52,000 clones, about nine tenths appearing once. Sequenced: peripheral blood. The receptors here all came from a man aged 40-55 years with COVID-19, enrolled during active disease. CDR3s include the opening cysteine and the closing phenylalanine or tryptophan. The D gene is left open where the match is weak. Some rows mark clone size as missing; the rest say once, few, many or name a class of expanded clone.

>-|-|TRBV3-1/TRBV3-2|TRBJ2-3
CASSQGPSDTQYF
TGTGCCAGCAGCCAAGGTCCGTCAGATACGCAGTATTTT
>TRBD1|-|TRBV25-1|TRBJ2-3
CASSETGGTDTQYF
TGTGCCAGCAGTGAGACAGGGGGCACAGATACGCAGTATTTT
>TRBD1|-|TRBV19|TRBJ1-1
CASSLSTGEATEAFF
TGTGCCAGTAGCTTAAGCACAGGGGAGGCGACTGAAGCTTTCTTT
>-|-|TRBV5-1|TRBJ2-7
CASSLPLAGGSYEQYF
TGCGCCAGCAGCTTACCGCTGGCAGGGGGGTCCTACGAGCAGTACTTC
>TRBD2|-|TRBV14|TRBJ2-1
CASSQEGLAGYNEQFF
TGTGCCAGCAGCCAAGAAGGGCTAGCGGGATACAATGAGCAGTTCTTC
>-|once|TRBV30|TRBJ2-7
CAWEVGDSYEQYF
TGTGCCTGGGAGGTAGGGGACTCCTACGAGCAGTACTTC
>-|-|TRBV10-3|TRBJ1-6
CAISGGTNSPLHF
TGTGCCATCAGTGGTGGGACAAATTCACCCCTCCACTTT
>-|once|TRBV6-6|TRBJ1-3
CASRGGSKENTIYF
TGTGCCAGCAGGGGAGGGAGCAAGGAAAACACCATATATTTT
>-|-|TRBV14|TRBJ1-5
CASSPREAGRNQPQHF
TGTGCCAGCAGCCCTAGAGAGGCAGGGAGGAATCAGCCCCAGCATTTT
>-|-|TRBV30|TRBJ2-1
CAWSGGPYNEQFF
TGTGCCTGGAGCGGCGGTCCCTACAATGAGCAGTTCTTC
>-|-|TRBV13|TRBJ2-7
CASSLVHHPNRYEQYF
TGTGCCAGCAGCTTAGTCCACCATCCGAACAGGTACGAGCAGTACTTC
>TRBD2|-|TRBV9|TRBJ2-5
CASSVGLAEETQYF
TGTGCCAGCAGCGTAGGGCTAGCGGAAGAGACCCAGTACTTC
>TRBD2|-|TRBV4-2|TRBJ2-1
CASSQRLAGVDEQFF
TGTGCCAGCAGCCAACGACTAGCGGGAGTAGATGAGCAGTTCTTC
>TRBD1|-|TRBV7-6|TRBJ2-3
CASSLGGTGADTQYF
TGTGCCAGCAGCTTAGGTGGGACAGGGGCAGATACGCAGTATTTT
>TRBD2|-|TRBV5-1|TRBJ2-3
CASSLVAGGGDTQYF
TGCGCCAGCAGCTTGGTAGCGGGAGGAGGAGATACGCAGTATTTT
>-|few|TRBV30|TRBJ1-1
CAWSQTATEAFF
TGTGCCTGGAGTCAGACAGCCACTGAAGCTTTCTTT
>-|-|TRBV18|TRBJ2-3
CASSPIAASTDTQYF
TGTGCCAGCTCACCGATTGCGGCTAGCACAGATACGCAGTATTTT
>-|-|TRBV7-6|TRBJ1-1
CASSPRVDMNTEAFF
TGTGCCAGCAGCCCGAGAGTAGACATGAACACTGAAGCTTTCTTT
>TRBD2|-|TRBV6-4|TRBJ2-7
CASSALAGKAYEQYF
TGTGCCAGCAGCGCCTTAGCGGGAAAGGCTTACGAGCAGTACTTC
>TRBD1|once|TRBV5-1|TRBJ1-1
CASSLEGQAANTEAFF
TGCGCCAGCAGCTTGGAGGGACAGGCCGCGAACACTGAAGCTTTCTTT
>-|few|TRBV29-1|TRBJ1-1
CSVPGSTYTEAFF
TGCAGCGTCCCCGGTTCTACTTACACTGAAGCTTTCTTT
>TRBD2|-|TRBV5-1|TRBJ2-3
CASSLLAGGRTSTDTQYF
TGCGCCAGCAGCTTGCTAGCGGGGGGGAGGACTAGCACAGATACGCAGTATTTT
>TRBD1|-|TRBV5-1|TRBJ2-5
CASSPDEGAEETQYF
TGCGCCAGCAGCCCGGATGAGGGGGCTGAAGAGACCCAGTACTTC
>-|-|TRBV19|TRBJ1-2
CASSIRGPGNYGYTF
TGTGCCAGTAGTATCAGAGGGCCGGGCAACTATGGCTACACCTTC
>TRBD2|-|TRBV24-1|TRBJ2-1
CATSDFGGSGFNEQFF
TGTGCCACCAGTGATTTCGGGGGGTCAGGCTTCAATGAGCAGTTCTTC
>TRBD2|-|TRBV7-9|TRBJ2-7
CASSLETSGGAWEQYF
TGTGCCAGCAGCTTAGAGACTAGCGGGGGGGCGTGGGAGCAGTACTTC
>TRBD1|-|TRBV9|TRBJ1-2
CASSVDGTGFGYTF
TGTGCCAGCAGCGTAGACGGGACAGGGTTTGGCTACACCTTC
>TRBD1|-|TRBV4-1|TRBJ1-5
CASSQDPAGQGSSQHF
TGCGCCAGCAGCCAAGATCCAGCGGGACAGGGCTCGTCCCAGCATTTT
>-|-|TRBV11-2|TRBJ2-3
CASSFGISSTDTQYF
TGTGCCAGCAGCTTCGGGATATCTAGCACAGATACGCAGTATTTT
>TRBD2|-|TRBV5-1|TRBJ2-3
CASSRLAGGRDTQYF
TGCGCCAGCAGCAGACTAGCGGGAGGTAGGGATACGCAGTATTTT
>TRBD1|-|TRBV7-8|TRBJ1-4
CASTLGGQGEKLFF
TGTGCCAGCACCCTGGGGGGACAGGGGGAAAAACTGTTTTTT
>-|-|TRBV14|TRBJ2-5
CASSRDARGTETQYF
TGTGCCAGCAGCCGGGATGCGAGGGGGACAGAGACCCAGTACTTC
>-|-|TRBV15|TRBJ2-3
CATSRRRDTDTQYF
TGTGCCACCAGCAGACGCAGGGACACAGATACGCAGTATTTT
>-|-|TRBV21-1|TRBJ2-1
CARRLANEQFF
TGTGCCAGGCGACTAGCCAATGAGCAGTTCTTC
>TRBD1|once|TRBV30|TRBJ1-5
CAWGTGGINQPQHF
TGTGCCTGGGGGACAGGGGGGATCAATCAGCCCCAGCATTTT
>TRBD2|once|TRBV19|TRBJ2-5
CASSMLGTKGETQYF
TGTGCCAGTAGTATGCTTGGGACTAAAGGAGAGACCCAGTACTTC
>-|-|TRBV25-1|TRBJ1-3
CASSELGGANGNTIYF
TGTGCCAGCAGTGAATTGGGGGGGGCAAATGGAAACACCATATATTTT
>-|-|TRBV24-1|TRBJ2-7
CATSESSIPYEQYF
TGTGCCACCAGTGAGTCGAGTATTCCCTACGAGCAGTACTTC
>-|-|TRBV5-1|TRBJ1-4
CASSSHRELGKLFF
TGCGCCAGCAGCTCTCACAGGGAGTTAGGAAAACTGTTTTTT
>-|-|TRBV10-1|TRBJ1-1
CARTGPPGTEAFF
TGCGCCAGGACCGGGCCCCCGGGGACTGAAGCTTTCTTT
>-|-|TRBV7-6|TRBJ1-2
CASSLGAGYGYTF
TGTGCCAGCAGCTTAGGGGCAGGGTATGGCTACACCTTC
>-|-|TRBV6-2/TRBV6-3|TRBJ1-1
CASSESGTLNTEAFF
TGTGCCAGCAGTGAGAGCGGGACACTCAACACTGAAGCTTTCTTT
>-|-|TRBV30|TRBJ1-6
CAWSFDSGWNSPLHF
TGTGCCTGGAGTTTTGACAGTGGTTGGAATTCACCCCTCCACTTT
>-|-|TRBV2|TRBJ1-1
CASSEALSHLAFF
TGTGCCAGCAGTGAAGCGCTATCCCACCTGGCTTTCTTT
>TRBD2|-|TRBV19|TRBJ2-1
CASSISRGTSGSIHEQFF
TGTGCCAGTAGTATCAGTAGAGGGACTAGCGGGAGTATCCATGAGCAGTTCTTC
>-|-|TRBV25-1|TRBJ1-2
CASSELIGTGVKNGYTF
TGTGCCAGCAGTGAATTGATAGGGACTGGGGTAAAGAATGGCTACACCTTC
>-|-|TRBV19|TRBJ1-2
CASTPRGFGYTF
TGTGCCAGTACCCCCCGGGGATTCGGCTACACCTTC
>TRBD1|-|TRBV15|TRBJ1-4
CATSREGTGLFF
TGTGCCACCAGCAGAGAAGGGACAGGACTTTTTTTT